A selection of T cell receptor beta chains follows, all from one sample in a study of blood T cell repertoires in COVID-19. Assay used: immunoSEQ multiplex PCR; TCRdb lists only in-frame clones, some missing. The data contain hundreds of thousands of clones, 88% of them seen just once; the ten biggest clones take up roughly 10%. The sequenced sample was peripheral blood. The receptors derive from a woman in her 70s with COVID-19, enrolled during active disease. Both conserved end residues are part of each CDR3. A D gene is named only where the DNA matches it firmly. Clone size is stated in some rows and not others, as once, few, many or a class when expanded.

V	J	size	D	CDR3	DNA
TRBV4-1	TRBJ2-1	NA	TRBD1	CASSATGGYNEQFF	TGCGCCAGCAGCGCTACAGGGGGCTACAATGAGCAGTTCTTC
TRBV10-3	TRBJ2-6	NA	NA	CASYSGANVLTF	TGTGCCTCCTACAGTGGGGCCAACGTCCTGACTTTC
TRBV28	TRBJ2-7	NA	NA	CASLPRAGAYEQYF	TGTGCCAGCCTCCCCCGAGCAGGGGCCTACGAGCAGTACTTC
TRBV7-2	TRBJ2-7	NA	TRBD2	CASSLTSGPPNEQYF	TGTGCCAGCAGCCTGACTAGCGGGCCACCTAACGAGCAGTACTTC
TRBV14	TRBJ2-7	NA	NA	CASSQYGQNFEQYF	TGTGCCAGCAGCCAATACGGACAGAATTTCGAGCAGTACTTC
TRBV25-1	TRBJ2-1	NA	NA	CASSAGGEQFF	TGTGCCAGCAGTGCCGGAGGGGAGCAGTTCTTC
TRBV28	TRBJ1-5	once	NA	CASTLNYQPQHF	TGTGCCAGCACCCTAAACTATCAGCCCCAGCATTTT
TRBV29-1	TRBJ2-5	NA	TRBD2	CSVERVSGSGETQYF	TGCAGCGTTGAACGAGTTAGCGGGAGTGGCGAGACCCAGTACTTC
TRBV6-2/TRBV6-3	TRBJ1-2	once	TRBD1	CASSDGSTGRYGYTF	TGTGCCAGCAGCGACGGATCGACAGGGCGGTATGGCTACACCTTC
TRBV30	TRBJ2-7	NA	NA	CAWSTGVSYEQYF	TGTGCCTGGAGTACGGGGGTCTCCTACGAGCAGTACTTC
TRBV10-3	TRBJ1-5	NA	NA	CAISESVQQPQHF	TGTGCCATCAGTGAGTCGGTCCAGCAGCCCCAGCATTTT
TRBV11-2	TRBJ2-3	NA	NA	CASSAGLTDTQYF	TGTGCCAGCAGCGCGGGATTGACGGATACGCAGTATTTT
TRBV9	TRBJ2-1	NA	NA	CASSVAPGLNEQFF	TGTGCCAGCAGCGTAGCCCCTGGACTAAATGAGCAGTTCTTC
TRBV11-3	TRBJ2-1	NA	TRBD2	CASSHGLAGYNEQFF	TGTGCCAGCAGCCACGGACTAGCGGGCTACAATGAGCAGTTCTTC
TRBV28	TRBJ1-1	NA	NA	CASSLSSAAIISWDTEAFF	TGTGCCAGCAGTTTATCCTCGGCAGCGATAATTAGCTGGGACACTGAAGCTTTCTTT
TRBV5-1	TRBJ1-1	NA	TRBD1	CASNRQGGKNTEAFF	TGCGCCAGCAATAGACAGGGGGGAAAGAACACTGAAGCTTTCTTT
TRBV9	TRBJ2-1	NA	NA	CASSVARGSYNEQFF	TGTGCCAGCAGCGTAGCCCGGGGCTCCTACAATGAGCAGTTCTTC
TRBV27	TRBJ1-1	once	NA	CASRDLTGNTEAFF	TGTGCCAGCAGAGACCTGACAGGGAACACTGAAGCTTTCTTT
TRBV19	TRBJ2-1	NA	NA	CASTDSYGAGANEQFF	TGTGCCAGTACCGATTCGTACGGGGCAGGGGCCAATGAGCAGTTCTTC
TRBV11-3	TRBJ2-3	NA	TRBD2	CASSRLAALTDTQYF	TGTGCCAGCAGCCGACTAGCGGCTCTCACAGATACGCAGTATTTT
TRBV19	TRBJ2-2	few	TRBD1	CASSPSGQWNTGELFF	TGTGCCAGTAGTCCCTCGGGACAGTGGAACACCGGGGAGCTGTTTTTT
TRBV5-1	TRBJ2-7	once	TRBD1	CASSLDLDRSSYEQYF	TGCGCCAGCAGCTTGGATTTGGACAGGAGCTCCTACGAGCAGTACTTC
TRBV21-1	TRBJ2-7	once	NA	CASSKVIDPRAEIRQSSYEQYF	TGTGCCAGCAGCAAAGTCATAGATCCTCGCGCGGAAATACGACAGAGCTCCTACGAGCAGTACTTC
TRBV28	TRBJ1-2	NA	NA	CASSFGQAYGYTF	TGTGCCAGCAGTTTTGGGCAGGCTTATGGCTACACCTTC
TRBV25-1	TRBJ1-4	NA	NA	CASSESWGGKGEKLFF	TGTGCCAGCAGTGAGAGTTGGGGGGGCAAGGGTGAAAAACTGTTTTTT
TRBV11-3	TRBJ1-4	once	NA	CASSAGRPPGKLFF	TGTGCCAGCAGCGCAGGGCGACCTCCGGGAAAACTGTTTTTT
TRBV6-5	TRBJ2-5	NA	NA	CASRQGLDQETQYF	TGTGCCAGCAGACAGGGTTTGGACCAAGAGACCCAGTACTTC
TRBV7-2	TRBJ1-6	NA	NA	CASSLRRGPLHF	TGTGCCAGCAGCTTAAGGCGAGGACCCCTCCACTTT
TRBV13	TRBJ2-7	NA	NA	CASSLGGQSVEQYF	TGTGCCAGCAGCTTAGGGGGACAATCGGTCGAGCAGTACTTC
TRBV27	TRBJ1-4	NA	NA	CASSETGSVKLFF	TGTGCCAGCAGTGAGACAGGTTCTGTAAAACTGTTTTTT
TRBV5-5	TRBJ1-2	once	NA	CASSQQGGSYGYTF	TGTGCCAGCAGCCAACAAGGGGGTAGTTATGGCTACACCTTC
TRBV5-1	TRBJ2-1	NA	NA	CASSLTGSSYNEQFF	TGCGCCAGCAGCTTGACGGGGTCATCCTACAATGAGCAGTTCTTC
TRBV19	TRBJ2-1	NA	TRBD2	CASIKTSGSSYNEQFF	TGTGCCAGTATCAAGACTAGCGGGAGCTCCTACAATGAGCAGTTCTTC
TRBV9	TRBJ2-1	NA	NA	CASKSTLYNEQFF	TGTGCCAGCAAGTCAACTCTCTACAATGAGCAGTTCTTC
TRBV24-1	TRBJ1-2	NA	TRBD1	CATSDSPTGDGYTF	TGTGCCACCAGTGATTCCCCGACAGGGGATGGCTACACCTTC
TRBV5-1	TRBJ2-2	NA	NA	CASSDPPRVSTGELFF	TGCGCCAGCAGCGACCCCCCTAGAGTGTCAACCGGGGAGCTGTTTTTT
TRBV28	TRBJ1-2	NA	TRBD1	CASSTGQAFHGYTF	TGTGCCAGCAGTACGGGACAGGCCTTCCATGGCTACACCTTC
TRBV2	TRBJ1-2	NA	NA	CASSRTFPQVDYTF	TGTGCCAGCAGCCGAACGTTCCCACAGGTGGACTACACCTTC
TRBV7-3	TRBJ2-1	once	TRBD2	CASSRSLAGNNEQFF	TGTGCCAGCAGCCGCAGCTTAGCGGGAAACAATGAGCAGTTCTTC
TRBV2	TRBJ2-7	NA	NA	CASRVSGQYEQYF	TGTGCCAGCAGGGTTAGCGGCCAGTACGAGCAGTACTTC
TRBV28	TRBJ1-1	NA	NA	CASYSLVGEGAFF	TGTGCCAGCTACAGTCTCGTGGGAGAAGGAGCTTTCTTT
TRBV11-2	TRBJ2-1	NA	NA	CASSSHLASNNEQFF	TGTGCCAGCAGCTCACATTTAGCGAGCAACAATGAGCAGTTCTTC
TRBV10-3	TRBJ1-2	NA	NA	CAIKTDREHYGYTF	TGTGCCATCAAGACAGACAGAGAACACTATGGCTACACCTTC
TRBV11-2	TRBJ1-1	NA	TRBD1	CASSSPRGQGAREAFF	TGTGCCAGCAGCTCTCCCCGCGGACAGGGGGCTAGGGAAGCTTTCTTT
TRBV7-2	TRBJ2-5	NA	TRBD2	CASSLDRPLAGGPGETQYF	TGTGCCAGCAGCTTAGATAGGCCACTAGCGGGAGGGCCGGGAGAGACCCAGTACTTC
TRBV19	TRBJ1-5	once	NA	CASSPLGGGGGQPQHF	TGTGCCAGTAGTCCTCTAGGTGGTGGGGGGGGGCAGCCCCAGCATTTT
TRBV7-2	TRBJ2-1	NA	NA	CASSFKRVSSYNEQFF	TGTGCCAGCAGCTTTAAGCGGGTGAGCTCCTACAATGAGCAGTTCTTC
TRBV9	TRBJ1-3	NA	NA	CASSVQANSGNTIYF	TGTGCCAGCAGCGTACAGGCCAACTCTGGAAACACCATATATTTT
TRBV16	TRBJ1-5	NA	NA	CASSQLGGGGNQPQHF	TGTGCCAGCAGCCAACTCGGGGGGGGTGGCAATCAGCCCCAGCATTTT
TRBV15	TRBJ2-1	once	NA	CATSPIQVNEQFF	TGTGCCACCAGCCCGATCCAGGTCAATGAGCAGTTCTTC
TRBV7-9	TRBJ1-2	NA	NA	CASSLVGLAGYTF	TGTGCCAGCAGCTTAGTAGGGCTAGCTGGCTACACCTTC
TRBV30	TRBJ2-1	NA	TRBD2	CAWTPWSGSANEQFF	TGTGCCTGGACCCCCTGGAGCGGGAGTGCAAATGAGCAGTTCTTC
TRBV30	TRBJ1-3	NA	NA	CAWSSGTLGNTIYF	TGTGCCTGGAGCTCCGGGACACTTGGAAACACCATATATTTT
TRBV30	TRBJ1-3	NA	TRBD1	CAWSRGLSGNTIYF	TGTGCCTGGTCCAGGGGGCTGTCTGGAAACACCATATATTTT
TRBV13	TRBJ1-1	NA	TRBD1	CASSPLDRGTEAFF	TGTGCCAGCAGCCCCTTGGACAGGGGCACTGAAGCTTTCTTT